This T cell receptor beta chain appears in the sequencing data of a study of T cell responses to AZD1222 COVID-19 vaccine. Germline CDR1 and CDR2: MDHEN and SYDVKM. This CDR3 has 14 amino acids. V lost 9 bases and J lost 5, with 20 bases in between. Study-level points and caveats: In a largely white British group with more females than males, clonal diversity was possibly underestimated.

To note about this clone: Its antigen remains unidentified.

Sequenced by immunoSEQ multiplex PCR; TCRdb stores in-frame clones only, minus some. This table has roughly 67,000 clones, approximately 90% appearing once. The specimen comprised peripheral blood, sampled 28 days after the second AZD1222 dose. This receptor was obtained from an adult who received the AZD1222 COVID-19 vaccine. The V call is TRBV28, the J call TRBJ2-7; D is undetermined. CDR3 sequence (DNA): TGTGCCAGGCCCCTGGTTAGGGCGCCCCACGAGCAGTACTTC. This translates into CARPLVRAPHEQYF.